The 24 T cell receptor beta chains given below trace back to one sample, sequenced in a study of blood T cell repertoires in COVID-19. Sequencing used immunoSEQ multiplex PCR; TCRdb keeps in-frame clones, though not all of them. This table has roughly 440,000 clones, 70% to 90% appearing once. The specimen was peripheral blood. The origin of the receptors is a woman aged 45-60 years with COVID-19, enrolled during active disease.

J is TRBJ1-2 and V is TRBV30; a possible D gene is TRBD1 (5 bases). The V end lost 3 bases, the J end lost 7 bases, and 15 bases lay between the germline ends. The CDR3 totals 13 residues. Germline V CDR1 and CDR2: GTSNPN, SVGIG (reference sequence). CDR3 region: CAWRQDRIFGYTF. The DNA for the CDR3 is TGTGCCTGGAGACAAGACAGAATCTTTGGCTACACCTTC.

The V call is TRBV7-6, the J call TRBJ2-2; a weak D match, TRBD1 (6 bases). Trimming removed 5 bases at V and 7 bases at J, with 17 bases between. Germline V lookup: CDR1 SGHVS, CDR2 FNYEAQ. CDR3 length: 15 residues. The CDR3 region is CASSPGHGEVGELFF. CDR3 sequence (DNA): TGTGCCAGCAGCCCGGGACACGGAGAAGTCGGGGAGCTGTTTTTT.

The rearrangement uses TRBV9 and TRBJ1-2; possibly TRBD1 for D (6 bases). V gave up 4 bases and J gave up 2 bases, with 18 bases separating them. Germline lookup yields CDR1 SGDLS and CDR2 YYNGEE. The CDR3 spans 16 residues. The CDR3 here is CASSPPGGRVNYGYTF. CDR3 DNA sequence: TGTGCCAGCAGCCCACCGGGGGGCAGGGTGAACTATGGCTACACCTTC.

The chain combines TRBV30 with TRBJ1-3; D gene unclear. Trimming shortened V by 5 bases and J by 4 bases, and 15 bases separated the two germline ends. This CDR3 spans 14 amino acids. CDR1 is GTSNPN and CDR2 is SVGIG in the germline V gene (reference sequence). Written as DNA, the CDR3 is TGTGCCTGGGACCTTGCCGGGGTCGGAAACACCATATATTTT. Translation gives CAWDLAGVGNTIYF.

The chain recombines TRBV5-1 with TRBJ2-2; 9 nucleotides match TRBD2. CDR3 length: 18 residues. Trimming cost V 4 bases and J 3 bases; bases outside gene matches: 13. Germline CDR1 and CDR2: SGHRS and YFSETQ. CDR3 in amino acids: CASSVTRGGSSYTGELFF. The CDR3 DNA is TGCGCCAGCAGCGTTACGCGGGGGGGCTCCTCTTACACCGGGGAGCTGTTTTTT.

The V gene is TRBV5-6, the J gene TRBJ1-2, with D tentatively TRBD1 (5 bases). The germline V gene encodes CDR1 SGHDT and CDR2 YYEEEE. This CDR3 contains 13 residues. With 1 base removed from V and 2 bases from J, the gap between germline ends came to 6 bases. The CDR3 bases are TGTGCCAGCAGCTTGCCAGGGAACTATGGCTACACCTTC. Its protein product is CASSLPGNYGYTF.

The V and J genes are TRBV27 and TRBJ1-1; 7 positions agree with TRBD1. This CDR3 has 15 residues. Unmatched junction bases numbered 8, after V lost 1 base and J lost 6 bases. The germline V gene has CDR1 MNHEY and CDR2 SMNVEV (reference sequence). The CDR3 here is CASSLYGRGSPEAFF. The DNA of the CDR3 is TGTGCCAGCAGTTTATACGGCAGGGGGTCCCCTGAAGCTTTCTTT.

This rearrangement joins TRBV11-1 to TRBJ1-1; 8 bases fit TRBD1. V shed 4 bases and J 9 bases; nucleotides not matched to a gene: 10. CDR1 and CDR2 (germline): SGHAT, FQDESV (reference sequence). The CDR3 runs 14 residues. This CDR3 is CASSSQGGELKAFF. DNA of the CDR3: TGTGCCAGCAGCTCACAGGGGGGAGAACTGAAAGCTTTCTTT.

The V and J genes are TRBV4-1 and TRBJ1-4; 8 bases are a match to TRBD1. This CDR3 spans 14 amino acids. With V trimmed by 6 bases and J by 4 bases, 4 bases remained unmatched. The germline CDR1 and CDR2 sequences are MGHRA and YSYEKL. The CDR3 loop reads CASRLGQDNEKLFF. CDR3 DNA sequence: TGCGCCAGCAGACTGGGACAGGATAATGAAAAACTGTTTTTT.

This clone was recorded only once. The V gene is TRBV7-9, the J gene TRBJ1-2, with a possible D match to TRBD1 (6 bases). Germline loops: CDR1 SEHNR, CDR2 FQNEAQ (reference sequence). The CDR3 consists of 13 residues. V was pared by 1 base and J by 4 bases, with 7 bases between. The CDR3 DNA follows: TGTGCCAGCAGCTTAGGGGACACCTATGGCTACACCTTC. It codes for CASSLGDTYGYTF.

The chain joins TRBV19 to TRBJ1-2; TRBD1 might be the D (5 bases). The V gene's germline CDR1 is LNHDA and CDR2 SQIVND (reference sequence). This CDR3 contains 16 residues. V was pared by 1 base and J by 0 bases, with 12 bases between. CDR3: CASSIATEYSNYGYTF. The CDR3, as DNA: TGTGCCAGTAGTATAGCGACAGAGTATTCTAACTATGGCTACACCTTC.

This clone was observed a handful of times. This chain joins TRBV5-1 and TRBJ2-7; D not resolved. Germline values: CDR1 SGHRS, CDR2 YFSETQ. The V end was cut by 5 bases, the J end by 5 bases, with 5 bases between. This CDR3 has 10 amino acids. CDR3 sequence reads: CASRLNEQYF. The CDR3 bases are TGCGCCAGCAGACTAAACGAGCAGTACTTC.

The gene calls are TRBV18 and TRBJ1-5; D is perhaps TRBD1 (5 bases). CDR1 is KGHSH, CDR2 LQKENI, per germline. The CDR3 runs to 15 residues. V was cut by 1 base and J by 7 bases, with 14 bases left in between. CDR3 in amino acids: CASSPLPGEFQPQHF. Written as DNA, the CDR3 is TGTGCCAGCTCACCACTCCCGGGGGAGTTCCAGCCCCAGCATTTT.

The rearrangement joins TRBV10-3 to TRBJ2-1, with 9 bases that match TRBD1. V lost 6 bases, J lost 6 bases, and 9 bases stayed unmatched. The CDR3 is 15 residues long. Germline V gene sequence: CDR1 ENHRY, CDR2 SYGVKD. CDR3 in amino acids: CAISVGQGPGNEQFF. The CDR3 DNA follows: TGTGCCATCAGCGTGGGACAGGGCCCCGGCAATGAGCAGTTCTTC.

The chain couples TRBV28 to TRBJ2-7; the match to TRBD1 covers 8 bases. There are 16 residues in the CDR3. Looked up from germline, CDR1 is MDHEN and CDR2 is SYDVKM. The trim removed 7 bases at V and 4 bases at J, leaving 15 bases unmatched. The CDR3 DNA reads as TGTGCCAGCATGAGCCCGGGACAGGACATATTATACGAGCAGTACTTC. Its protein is CASMSPGQDILYEQYF.

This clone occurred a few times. The CDR3 region is CSVVFRTGGRTEAFF. CDR3 DNA: TGCAGCGTTGTGTTTAGGACAGGGGGTCGCACTGAAGCTTTCTTT. J is TRBJ1-1 and V is TRBV29-1; TRBD1 aligns across 10 bases. Per the germline V gene, CDR1 is SQVTM and CDR2 is ANQGSEA. The CDR3 sequence is 15 residues long. Trimming cost V 4 bases and J 4 bases; bases outside gene matches: 9. The full variable domain, completed using reference TRBV29-1 and TRBJ1-1, is SAVISQKPSRDICQRGTSLTIQCQVDSQVTMMFWYRQQPGQSLTLIATANQGSEATYESGFVIDKFPISRPNLTFSTLTVSNMSPEDSSIYLCSVVFRTGGRTEAFFGQGTRLTVV.

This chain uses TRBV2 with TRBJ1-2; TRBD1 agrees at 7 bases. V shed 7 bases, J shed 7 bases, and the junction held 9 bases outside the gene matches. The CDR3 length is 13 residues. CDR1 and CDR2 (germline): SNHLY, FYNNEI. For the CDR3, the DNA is TGTGCCAGCACCAGCGAGGGGGCTGGTGGCTACACCTTC. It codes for CASTSEGAGGYTF.

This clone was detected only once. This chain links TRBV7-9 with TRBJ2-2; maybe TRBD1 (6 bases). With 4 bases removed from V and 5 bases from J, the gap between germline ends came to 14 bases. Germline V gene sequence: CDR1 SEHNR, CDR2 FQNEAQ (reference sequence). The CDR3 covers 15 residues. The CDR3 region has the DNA TGTGCCAGCAGCTCACCCCTACAGGGTACCGGGGAGCTGTTTTTT. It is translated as CASSSPLQGTGELFF. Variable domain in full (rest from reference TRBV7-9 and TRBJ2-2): DTGVSQNPRHKITKRGQNVTFRCDPISEHNRLYWYRQTLGQGPEFLTYFQNEAQLEKSRLLSDRFSAERPKGSFSTLEIQRTEQGDSAMYLCASSSPLQGTGELFFGEGSRLTVL.

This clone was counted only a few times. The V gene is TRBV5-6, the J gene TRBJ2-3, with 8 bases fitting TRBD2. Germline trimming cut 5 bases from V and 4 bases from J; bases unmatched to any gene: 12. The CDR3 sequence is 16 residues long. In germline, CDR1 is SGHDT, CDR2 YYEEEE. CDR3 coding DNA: TGTGCCAGCAGGTTCTCGGGAGCGGGGGTGGCAGATACGCAGTATTTT. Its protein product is CASRFSGAGVADTQYF.

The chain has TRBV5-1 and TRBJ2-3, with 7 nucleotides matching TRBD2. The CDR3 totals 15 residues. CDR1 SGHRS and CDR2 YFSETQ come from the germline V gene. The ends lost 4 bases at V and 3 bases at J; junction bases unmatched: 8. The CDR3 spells CASSARLAETDTQYF. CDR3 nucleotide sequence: TGCGCCAGCAGCGCGAGACTAGCTGAGACAGATACGCAGTATTTT.

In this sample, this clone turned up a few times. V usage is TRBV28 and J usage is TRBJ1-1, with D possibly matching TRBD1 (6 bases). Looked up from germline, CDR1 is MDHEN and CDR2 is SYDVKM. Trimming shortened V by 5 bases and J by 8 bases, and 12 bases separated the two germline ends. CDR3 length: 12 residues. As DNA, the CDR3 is TGTGCCAGCAGTAGACAGGTACAAGAAGCTTTCTTT. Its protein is CASSRQVQEAFF. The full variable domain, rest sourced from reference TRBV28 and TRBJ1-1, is DVKVTQSSRYLVKRTGEKVFLECVQDMDHENMFWYRQDPGLGLRLIYFSYDVKMKEKGDIPEGYSVSREKKERFSLILESASTNQTSMYLCASSRQVQEAFFGQGTRLTVV.

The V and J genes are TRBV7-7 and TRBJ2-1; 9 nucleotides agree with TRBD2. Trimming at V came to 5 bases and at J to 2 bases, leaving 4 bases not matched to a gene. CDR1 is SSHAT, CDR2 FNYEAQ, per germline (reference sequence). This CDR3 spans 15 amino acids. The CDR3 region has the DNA TGTGCCAGCAGCCCTCAGCGGGGGGCCTACAATGAGCAGTTCTTC. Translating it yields CASSPQRGAYNEQFF.

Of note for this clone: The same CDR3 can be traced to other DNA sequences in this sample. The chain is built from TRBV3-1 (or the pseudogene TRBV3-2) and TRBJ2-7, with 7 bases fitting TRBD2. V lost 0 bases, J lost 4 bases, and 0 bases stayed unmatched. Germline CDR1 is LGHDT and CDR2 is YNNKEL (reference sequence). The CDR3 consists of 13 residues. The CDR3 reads CASSQEGGYEQYF. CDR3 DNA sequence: TGTGCCAGCAGCCAAGAGGGGGGGTACGAGCAGTACTTC.

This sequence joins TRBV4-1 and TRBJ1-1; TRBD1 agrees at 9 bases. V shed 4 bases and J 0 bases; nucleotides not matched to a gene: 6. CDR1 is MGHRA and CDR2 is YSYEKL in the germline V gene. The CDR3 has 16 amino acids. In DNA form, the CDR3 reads TGCGCCAGCAGCCTCTTGACAGGGGGACTGAACACTGAAGCTTTCTTT. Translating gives CASSLLTGGLNTEAFF.